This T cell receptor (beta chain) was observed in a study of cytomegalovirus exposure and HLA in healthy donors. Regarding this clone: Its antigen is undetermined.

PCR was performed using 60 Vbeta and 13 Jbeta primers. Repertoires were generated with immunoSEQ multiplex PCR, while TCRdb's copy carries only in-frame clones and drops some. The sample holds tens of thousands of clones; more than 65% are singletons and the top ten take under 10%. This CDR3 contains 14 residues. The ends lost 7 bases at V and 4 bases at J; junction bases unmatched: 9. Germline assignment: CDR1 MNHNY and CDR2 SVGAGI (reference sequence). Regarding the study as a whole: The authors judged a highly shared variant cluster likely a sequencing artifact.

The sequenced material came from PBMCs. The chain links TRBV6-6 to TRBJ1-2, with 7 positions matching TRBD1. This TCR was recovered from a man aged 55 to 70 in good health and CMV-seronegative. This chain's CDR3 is CASISGTETYGYTF. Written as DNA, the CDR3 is TGTGCCAGCATATCCGGGACAGAGACCTATGGCTACACCTTC.